This passage covers 26 T cell receptor beta chains from one sample sequenced in a study of identical twins. Each CDR3 protein gets one entry after TCRdb re-called the 5' RACE reads with MiXCR. The sample lists around 470,000 distinct CDR3 sequences; 13% to 15% were seen once. These data also formed part of another study, on yellow fever vaccine responses in identical twins.

Input material: CD4+ T cells sorted from blood. The receptors shown here come from a woman between 18 and 29 years old in good health.

This clonotype was recorded many times. The chain uses TRBV14 and TRBJ2-1; D is uncertain. V lost 0 bases, J lost 10 bases, and 13 bases lay in between. Germline V gene lookup returns CDR1 SGHDN and CDR2 FVKESK. The CDR3 contains 14 residues. CDR3 DNA sequence: TGTGCCAGCAGCCAAGACTTAGGAGTCGGGGAGCAGTTCTTC. Its protein is CASSQDLGVGEQFF.

The rearrangement joins TRBV12-3 or TRBV12-4 to TRBJ2-1, with TRBD2 matching 12 bases. The CDR3 extends over 15 amino acids. Trimming removed 2 bases from V and 9 bases from J; junction bases left unmatched: 5. CDR3 sequence: CASSLLAGGRGEQFF. For the CDR3, the DNA is TGTGCCAGCAGTTTACTAGCGGGAGGGCGCGGTGAGCAGTTCTTC.

This clonotype has just a few counts. The rearrangement links TRBV5-5 to TRBJ1-1; D remains ambiguous. Trimming shortened V by 2 bases and J by 0 bases, and 8 bases separated the two germline ends. CDR1 SGHKS and CDR2 YYEKEE come from the germline V gene (reference sequence). The CDR3 totals 14 residues. The CDR3 DNA reads as TGTGCCAGCAGCTTAAGGAGCATGAACACTGAAGCTTTCTTT. Its translation: CASSLRSMNTEAFF.

This clonotype was picked up a small number of times. The chain links TRBV20-1 to TRBJ2-7; weak D call: TRBD2 (5 bases). This CDR3 contains 15 residues. Germline V gene lookup returns CDR1 DFQATT and CDR2 SNEGSKA (reference sequence). The V gene lost 3 bases and the J gene lost 2 bases, with 17 bases spanning the gap. This chain's CDR3 is CSASFRGRVAYEQYF. Here the CDR3 DNA reads TGCAGTGCTAGTTTCCGGGGTCGTGTAGCCTACGAGCAGTACTTC.

This rearrangement joins TRBV30 to TRBJ1-1; D is perhaps TRBD1 (5 bases). The germline CDR1 and CDR2 sequences are GTSNPN and SVGIG (reference sequence). There are 12 residues in the CDR3. Deletions cut 5 bases from V and 8 bases from J, with 15 bases between. The CDR3 DNA is TGTGCCTGGGGGCAGGGATTCGAGGAAGCTTTCTTT. Amino acids: CAWGQGFEEAFF.

This clonotype was recorded at least ten times. The J gene is TRBJ2-1, the V gene TRBV25-1; either TRBD1 or TRBD2 may supply D (5 bases each). Germline V gene lookup returns CDR1 MGHDK and CDR2 SYGVNS. Trimming pared 1 base from V and 9 bases from J, leaving 13 bases between. The CDR3 contains 14 residues. Here the CDR3 reads CASSESGPGGEQFF. Here the CDR3 DNA reads TGTGCCAGCAGTGAATCGGGACCCGGCGGTGAGCAGTTCTTC.

The table lists this clonotype with many counts. The CDR3: CASSPFSFGTGANVLTF. As DNA, the CDR3 is TGTGCCAGCAGCCCCTTTAGTTTCGGAACTGGGGCCAACGTCCTGACTTTC. The chain employs TRBV4-2 and TRBJ2-6; no clear D gene. Trimming removed 4 bases from V and 2 bases from J, with 15 bases in between. CDR1 is LGHNA, CDR2 YNFKEQ, per germline. CDR3 length: 17 amino acids.

CDR3: CASIERTSGRANEQFF. CDR3 sequence (DNA): TGTGCCAGTATCGAGAGGACTAGCGGGAGAGCGAATGAGCAGTTCTTC. This chain links TRBV19 with TRBJ2-1; the match to TRBD2 covers 13 bases. Trimming cost V 7 bases and J 7 bases; bases outside gene matches: 10. Germline V gene sequence: CDR1 LNHDA, CDR2 SQIVND (reference sequence). The CDR3 runs 16 residues. Variable domain in full (rest from reference TRBV19 and TRBJ2-1): DGGITQSPKYLFRKEGQNVTLSCEQNLNHDAMYWYRQDPGQGLRLIYYSQIVNDFQKGDIAEGYSVSREKKESFPLTVTSAQKNPTAFYLCASIERTSGRANEQFFGPGTRLTVL.

The rearrangement joins TRBV12-3 or TRBV12-4 to TRBJ2-7; no firm D call. Between the trimmed V and J ends, which lost 5 bases and 6 bases, there was a span of 11 bases. This CDR3 is 12 amino acids long. The CDR3 sequence: CASSIYRSEQYF. The CDR3, as DNA: TGTGCCAGCAGTATCTACCGTTCCGAGCAGTACTTC.

The chain carries TRBV5-5 and TRBJ2-2, with 8 positions matching TRBD1. Germline lookup yields CDR1 SGHKS and CDR2 YYEKEE (reference sequence). The trim removed 0 bases at V and 6 bases at J, leaving 7 bases unmatched. The CDR3 has 16 residues. CDR3 amino acids: CASSLAVLQGAGELFF. CDR3 sequence (DNA): TGTGCCAGCAGCTTGGCAGTTTTACAGGGGGCCGGGGAGCTGTTTTTT.

The chain links TRBV29-1 to TRBJ2-5; no firm D call. With 5 bases removed from V and 2 bases from J, the gap between germline ends came to 3 bases. Germline V gives CDR1 SQVTM, CDR2 ANQGSEA. The CDR3 is made up of 10 amino acids. CDR3 in amino acids: CSVKQETQYF. The DNA for the CDR3 is TGCAGCGTTAAACAAGAGACCCAGTACTTC.

The chain carries TRBV28 and TRBJ2-3, with D possibly being TRBD2 (5 bases). Per germline, CDR1 MDHEN and CDR2 SYDVKM. CDR3 length: 15 amino acids. The germline V and J ends were trimmed by 5 bases and 2 bases, with 14 bases remaining between them. As DNA, the CDR3 is TGTGCCAGCAGTCTCCTCCTCGGGGACACAGATACGCAGTATTTT. Residues: CASSLLLGDTDTQYF.

This clonotype was found a few times. The J gene is TRBJ2-3, the V gene TRBV20-1; TRBD2 is a possible D gene (6 bases). V lost 7 bases, J lost 4 bases, and 18 bases lay in between. Germline CDR1 is DFQATT and CDR2 is SNEGSKA (reference sequence). The length of the CDR3 is 14 residues. For the CDR3, the DNA is TGCAGTGGGTCCGGGGGTGGTAAATCAGATACGCAGTATTTT. Protein sequence: CSGSGGGKSDTQYF.

In this sample, this clonotype turned up a few times. The V call is TRBV29-1, the J call TRBJ1-1; TRBD1 might be the D (5 bases). V lost 4 bases, J lost 4 bases, and 10 bases lay in between. CDR1 is SQVTM and CDR2 is ANQGSEA in the germline V gene. This CDR3 contains 12 residues. CDR3 sequence reads: CSVGGDRTEAFF. Here the CDR3 DNA reads TGCAGCGTTGGGGGGGATCGCACTGAAGCTTTCTTT.

The rearrangement uses TRBV24-1 and TRBJ1-5, with D possibly matching TRBD1 (5 bases). Germline V gene sequence: CDR1 KGHDR, CDR2 SFDVKD. Trimming removed 3 bases at V and 5 bases at J, with 13 bases between. The CDR3 covers 15 residues. CDR3 loop: CATSDERGGHQPQHF. For the CDR3, the DNA is TGTGCCACCAGTGATGAGAGGGGTGGTCATCAGCCCCAGCATTTT.

A few counts support this clonotype. The chain has TRBV6-1 and TRBJ1-1; no firm D call. The CDR3 is made up of 13 amino acids. Germline V CDR1 and CDR2: MNHNS, SASEGT. V was cut by 8 bases and J by 4 bases, with 14 bases left in between. CDR3 residues: CASGRLSATEAFF. In nucleotides, the CDR3 is TGTGCCAGCGGCAGGCTCTCGGCCACTGAAGCTTTCTTT.

There are many counts of this clonotype. The chain has TRBV2 and TRBJ1-1; no clear D gene. V lost 6 bases and J lost 11, with 22 bases in between. CDR1 is SNHLY and CDR2 is FYNNEI in the germline V gene. This CDR3 has 14 residues. CDR3 sequence (DNA): TGTGCCAGCAGCTCCGCGCATCCCTCCCTCGGGGCTTTCTTT. Its translation: CASSSAHPSLGAFF.

V usage is TRBV5-1 and J usage is TRBJ2-3, with D hard to call. Deletions cut 4 bases from V and 4 bases from J, with 13 bases between. The CDR3 totals 14 residues. Germline V gene lookup returns CDR1 SGHRS and CDR2 YFSETQ. The CDR3 bases are TGCGCCAGCAGCCCTGGGTTAGGCCCAGATACGCAGTATTTT. This gives the protein CASSPGLGPDTQYF.

V usage is TRBV19 and J usage is TRBJ1-1, with unresolved D. Germline V CDR1 and CDR2: LNHDA, SQIVND (reference sequence). CDR3 length: 15 amino acids. V lost 5 bases to trimming and J lost 2 bases, with 15 bases between them. The CDR3 nucleotides read TGTGCCAGTAGTTATGAAGGGCGGCTTAACACTGAAGCTTTCTTT. This encodes CASSYEGRLNTEAFF.

This clonotype has ten or more counts. V is TRBV5-1 and J is TRBJ2-1; no reliable D call. The ends were cut back, 0 bases at V and 9 bases at J, with 7 bases in the middle. The CDR3 has 12 residues. The germline V gene has CDR1 SGHRS and CDR2 YFSETQ. The DNA for the CDR3 is TGCGCCAGCAGCTTGGAAGCCATTGAGCAGTTCTTC. Amino acids: CASSLEAIEQFF.

The chain employs TRBV21-1 and TRBJ2-1; whether TRBD2, the table's D call, matches the DNA was not checked. TRBV21-1 is classified as a pseudogene. The CDR3 spans 15 residues. The CDR3 sequence: CASSKAGTSFVEQFF. Written as DNA, the CDR3 is TGTGCCAGCAGCAAAGCCGGGACTAGCTTCGTTGAGCAGTTCTTC.

V gene TRBV7-2 combines with J gene TRBJ2-5; 10 nucleotides align to TRBD1. This CDR3 has 19 amino acids. J lost 0 bases, V lost 0 bases, and 10 bases had no gene match. Germline CDR1 is SGHTA and CDR2 is FQGNSA. DNA for the CDR3: TGTGCCAGCAGCTTAGCTTTTGGGGACAGGGGAGGCAACCAAGAGACCCAGTACTTC. Amino acid sequence: CASSLAFGDRGGNQETQYF.

This clonotype was picked up a small number of times. This sequence joins TRBV2 and TRBJ2-5; the D gene is possibly TRBD1 (5 bases). Trimming shortened V by 3 bases and J by 0 bases, and 11 bases separated the two germline ends. Germline V gene data show CDR1 as SNHLY and CDR2 as FYNNEI. The CDR3 consists of 15 residues. The CDR3 DNA reads TGTGCCAGCAGTGACCAGGGCCGGTACCAAGAGACCCAGTACTTC. Encoded protein: CASSDQGRYQETQYF. The whole variable domain, filled in from reference TRBV2 and TRBJ2-5, reads EPEVTQTPSHQVTQMGQEVILRCVPISNHLYFYWYRQILGQKVEFLVSFYNNEISEKSEIFDDQFSVERPDGSNFTLKIRSTKLEDSAMYFCASSDQGRYQETQYFGPGTRLLVL.

As for this clonotype: One junction end does not reproduce the germline sequence, and a read error may be involved. The chain combines TRBV27 with TRBJ1-3, with 7 nucleotides matching TRBD1. The CDR3 is made up of 16 amino acids. CDR1 is MNHEY and CDR2 is SMNVEV in the germline V gene (reference sequence). DNA of the CDR3: TGTGCCAGCATCACTACGAGGGGGGACAGATCCTCTCTCGGGGATTTT. Amino acid sequence: CASITTRGDRSSLGDF.

This clonotype appeared a few times. The chain couples TRBV5-1 to TRBJ2-3; 10 nucleotides match TRBD2. Germline-derived CDR1 and CDR2 are SGHRS and YFSETQ. Trimming cost V 4 bases and J 5 bases; bases outside gene matches: 13. The CDR3 is 17 residues long. The CDR3 sequence: CASSRSRLAGEVDTQYF. CDR3 nucleotide sequence: TGCGCCAGCAGCCGCTCGAGGCTAGCGGGGGAGGTAGATACGCAGTATTTT.

This clonotype has more than one count but fewer than ten. The chain carries TRBV7-2 and TRBJ1-2; no reliable D call. V was pared by 5 bases and J by 4 bases, with 17 bases between. Germline lookup yields CDR1 SGHTA and CDR2 FQGNSA. The length of the CDR3 is 15 residues. The CDR3 is CASSLYIGGGYGYTF. Here the CDR3 DNA reads TGTGCCAGCAGCCTTTATATAGGCGGAGGCTATGGCTACACCTTC.